This TCR beta chain was found in a study of response to subunit inactivated influenza vaccine (dated by TCRdb to 2017 to 2018). Concerning the study at large: To follow how T cells responded to a trivalent subunit inactivated influenza vaccine, the researchers relied on deep quantitative profiling of the T cell receptor repertoire.

Notes on this clonotype: Its binding antigen is unknown. There are no base qualities to consult, and no much larger clone falls within one base.

General study outcomes and caveats: The authors suggested that each seasonal influenza vaccination may recruit only a limited number of new T cells.

Receptor amplification or capture employed RT-PCR. The reads were generated on an Illumina HiSeq 2500. TCRdb reworked the public reads: Q25 trimming with fastp, MiXCR clone assembly, productive beta chains retained. Each CDR3 protein gets just one entry, which takes the most common genes and DNA from the rows behind it. The sample table contains about 310,000 distinct CDR3 sequences; only one count was recorded for around 22% of them. 10% of the sample belongs to the ten largest clones. At the junction V is shortened by 5 bases and J by 7 bases, with 17 bases in between. From cysteine to phenylalanine, the CDR3 is 14 amino acids long. Only the CDR3 region is kept as DNA, spanning 42 bases read in frame from base 1. For CDR1 and CDR2, the germline V gene (reference sequence) lists SEHNR and FQNEAQ.

The sequencing here drew on PBMCs from blood, taken around 22 months after vaccination. The chain employs TRBV7-9 and TRBJ1-2; the best D guess is TRBD1, with 6 bases matching. This receptor was taken from a man aged 50 to 75 who received an inactivated influenza vaccine. Donor details come from another sample of the same person, matched by shared clones. The bases are TGTGCCAGCAGCCCCGACTCATCAGGGGCTGGCTACACCTTC. Its product reads: CASSPDSSGAGYTF.